A single sample is the source of the 7 T cell receptor beta chains below, sequenced in a study of shared clonotypes between healthy human individuals. Sequencing was performed with immunoSEQ multiplex PCR; in TCRdb, only in-frame clones are kept and a portion is missing. The repertoire holds some 2,500,000 clones, with 85% to 95% as singletons. The sequenced sample consisted of naive CD4+ T cells from PBMCs. Documented subset: CD45RA+ positively selected. The source is a man aged 18 to 30 in good health. Some clones in this sample may be carry-over from other donors' samples.

The chain has TRBV9 and TRBJ1-2; TRBD1 might be the D (5 bases). The CDR3 has 13 residues. The V and J ends lost 8 bases and 4 bases respectively, with 15 bases between them. Looked up from germline, CDR1 is SGDLS and CDR2 is YYNGEE. CDR3 bases: TGTGCCAGTAAAGGGGATCAAATCTATGGCTACACCTTC. Amino acid sequence: CASKGDQIYGYTF.

To note about this clone: At one of its ends the junction is not consistent with the germline gene, which may arise from a read error. J is TRBJ2-3 and V is TRBV4-1; 8 nucleotides align to TRBD2. The germline V gene encodes CDR1 MGHRA and CDR2 YSYEKL. The CDR3 contains 17 residues. The DNA of the CDR3 is TGCGCCAGCAGCAAAGATGACACTAGCGGATCCACAGATACGCAGTATTTT. Translating it yields CASSKDDTSGSTDTQYF.

This sequence joins TRBV9 and TRBJ2-1, with D unresolved. Per the germline V gene, CDR1 is SGDLS and CDR2 is YYNGEE. This CDR3 region has 13 residues. V shed 0 bases and J shed 6 bases, with 7 bases lying between them. CDR3 nucleotide sequence: TGTGCCAGCAGCGTAGAGCTGATCAATGAGCAGTTCTTC. Translating it yields CASSVELINEQFF. Full variable domain (rest looked up from reference TRBV9 and TRBJ2-1): DSGVTQTPKHLITATGQRVTLRCSPRSGDLSVYWYQQSLDQGLQFLIQYYNGEERAKGNILERFSAQQFPDLHSELNLSSLELGDSALYFCASSVELINEQFFGPGTRLTVL.

This clone was detected only a few times. The chain has TRBV4-2 and TRBJ1-1; D is ambiguous. Trimming left V 5 bases short and J 3 bases short, with 10 bases between. The CDR3 extends over 13 amino acids. Germline values: CDR1 LGHNA, CDR2 YNFKEQ. CDR3 sequence (DNA): TGTGCCAGCAGCGAGGACGGGCACACTGAAGCTTTCTTT. It encodes CASSEDGHTEAFF.

This clone has a handful of counts. The sample holds other DNA sequences that translate to the same CDR3. This chain links TRBV5-1 with TRBJ1-1; no clear D. The germline V gene has CDR1 SGHRS and CDR2 YFSETQ. Trimming shortened V by 0 bases and J by 4 bases, and 7 bases separated the two germline ends. The CDR3 contains 13 residues. This CDR3 reads CASSLGLGTEAFF. CDR3 coding DNA: TGCGCCAGCAGCTTGGGACTCGGCACTGAAGCTTTCTTT.

The V and J genes are TRBV19 and TRBJ2-7, with 7 bases aligning to TRBD1. CDR1 is LNHDA, CDR2 SQIVND, per germline (reference sequence). V shed 6 bases and J 6 bases; nucleotides not matched to a gene: 2. The CDR3 has 11 residues. The CDR3 DNA is TGTGCCAGTAGCAACAGGGGCGAGCAGTACTTC. It yields the protein CASSNRGEQYF.

Comment on this clone: The same CDR3 also results from other DNA sequences found in this sample. The J gene is TRBJ2-7, the V gene TRBV6-5; no clear D. The ends were cut back, 0 bases at V and 5 bases at J, with 2 bases in the middle. The CDR3 contains 11 residues. CDR1 is MNHEY, CDR2 SVGAGI, per germline. CDR3 loop: CASSYSHEQYF. The CDR3 region has the DNA TGTGCCAGCAGTTACTCGCACGAGCAGTACTTC.